The clone carrying this T cell receptor beta chain was counted many times. This specimen belongs to a study of CD8 T cells in ankylosing spondylitis. TCRdb processed the 5' RACE reads anew with MiXCR; each CDR3 protein has one entry. The sample holds under 250,000 distinct CDR3 sequences, more than 25% seen once. The origin of this receptor is a male donor with ankylosing spondylitis or in good health (not recorded which). Sequencing was performed on blood, either unsorted or a sorted T cell fraction (not recorded which).

The chain's CDR3 is CSASGRKDEQYF. The CDR3 region has the DNA TGCAGTGCTAGCGGGAGGAAGGACGAGCAGTACTTC. The chain is built from TRBV20-1 and TRBJ2-7; TRBD2 agrees at 7 bases. The CDR3 is made up of 12 amino acids. The junction had 4 bases not matched to a gene; V was cut back by 3 bases and J by 5 bases. Germline assignment: CDR1 DFQATT and CDR2 SNEGSKA (reference sequence).